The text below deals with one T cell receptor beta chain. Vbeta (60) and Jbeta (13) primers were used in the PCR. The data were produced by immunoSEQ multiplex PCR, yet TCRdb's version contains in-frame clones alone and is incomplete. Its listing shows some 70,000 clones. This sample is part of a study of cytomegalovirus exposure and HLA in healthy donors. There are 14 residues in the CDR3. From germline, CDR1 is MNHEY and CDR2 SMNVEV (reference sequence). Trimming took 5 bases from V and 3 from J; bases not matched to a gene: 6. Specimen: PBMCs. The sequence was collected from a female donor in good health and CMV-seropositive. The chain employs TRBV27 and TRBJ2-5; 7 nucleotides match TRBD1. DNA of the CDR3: TGTGCCAGCAGTCTGTACAGGGGAGAAGAGACCCAGTACTTC. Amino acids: CASSLYRGEETQYF.